This TCR beta chain was sequenced in a study of T cell changes during pregnancy in multiple sclerosis. Method: immunoSEQ multiplex PCR; TCRdb's copy keeps in-frame clones and lacks some. The sample records about 40,000 clones, 75% to 95% being singletons. V trimming: 0 bases; J trimming: 2 bases; junction bases outside the gene matches: 10. This CDR3 contains 18 residues. Germline-derived CDR1 and CDR2 are SGHNT and YENEEA. This chain uses TRBV11-3 with TRBJ2-1, with 7 bases aligning to TRBD2. The sequence came from a female donor in good health, enrolled as a control in a pregnancy study. This specimen consisted of CD4+ T cells from peripheral blood mononuclear cells, obtained in the second trimester of pregnancy. The CDR3 region is CASSLDQGGTTTYNEQFF. The CDR3 DNA reads TGTGCCAGCAGCTTAGATCAGGGAGGGACGACGACCTACAATGAGCAGTTCTTC.